This is a list of T cell receptor beta chains from one sample in a study of cytomegalovirus exposure and HLA in healthy donors. Profiling relied on immunoSEQ multiplex PCR, and the TCRdb table lists in-frame clones only, not all of them. The sample yields more than 130,000 clones, around 80% seen once. The sequencing input was PBMCs. Every receptor here comes from a man younger than 45 in good health and CMV-seronegative. The CDR3 runs from the conserved cysteine through the conserved F or W. D genes are given only for firm matches. Where a row states a size, it is once, few, many or the class of an expanded clone; other rows omit it.

V,J,D,size,DNA,CDR3
TRBV4-1,TRBJ2-3,NA,NA,TGCGCCAGCAGCCAAGGAACAACTAGGGTTGATACGCAGTATTTT,CASSQGTTRVDTQYF
TRBV6-5,TRBJ2-7,TRBD2,NA,TGTGCCAGCAGTTATTTCGGGACTAGTAAGTCTTACGAGCAGTACTTC,CASSYFGTSKSYEQYF
TRBV6-4,TRBJ2-3,NA,once,TGTGCCAGCAGTGACCTACCTCGCCATACGCAGTATTTT,CASSDLPRHTQYF
TRBV21-1,TRBJ2-1,NA,few,TGTGCCAGCAGCAATCGGGGGACTAGCGGATACTACAATGAGCAGTTCTTC,CASSNRGTSGYYNEQFF
TRBV6-1,TRBJ1-2,TRBD1,NA,TGTGCCAGCATTGACTGGACAGGGGGTAACTATGGCTACACCTTC,CASIDWTGGNYGYTF
TRBV5-5,TRBJ1-4,NA,NA,TGTGCCAGCAGGACGGGGGGTGGTTATGAAAAACTGTTTTTT,CASRTGGGYEKLFF
TRBV4-2,TRBJ2-3,NA,NA,TGTGCCAGCAGCCAAGTTTTCGGGGTAGATACGCAGTATTTT,CASSQVFGVDTQYF
TRBV6-5,TRBJ2-7,TRBD1,few,TGTGCCAGCAGTCCCTGGGCAGGGGGCTACCACGAGCAGTACTTC,CASSPWAGGYHEQYF
TRBV4-2,TRBJ1-4,NA,once,TGTGCCAGCAGCCGAGTTAATGAAAAACTGTTTTTT,CASSRVNEKLFF
TRBV6-1,TRBJ2-1,TRBD1,NA,TGTGCCAGCAGTGCGACCGGGACAGGGAGATACAATGAGCAGTTCTTC,CASSATGTGRYNEQFF
TRBV28,TRBJ2-7,NA,NA,TGTGCCAGCCGAGGTAAACTATACGAGCAGTACTTC,CASRGKLYEQYF
TRBV19,TRBJ1-6,NA,NA,TGTGCCAGTAGTCCCGGTGGGGGCCACTATAATTCACCCCTCCACTTT,CASSPGGGHYNSPLHF
TRBV15,TRBJ1-2,NA,NA,TGTGCCACCAGCAGAGCGGAGAACTATGGCTACACCTTC,CATSRAENYGYTF
TRBV11-2,TRBJ1-1,NA,NA,TGTGCCAGCAGCTTAGATCTGGACAGTTATTTTGAAGCTTTCTTT,CASSLDLDSYFEAFF
TRBV5-1,TRBJ2-3,NA,NA,TGCGCCAGCAGCCCCCGGGACTCTCCTCTGGATACGCAGTATTTT,CASSPRDSPLDTQYF
TRBV5-4,TRBJ2-1,TRBD2,NA,TGTGCCAGCAGCTACTCCGGGACTAGCGGGGGAAGCTCCTACAATGAGCAGTTCTTC,CASSYSGTSGGSSYNEQFF
TRBV5-4,TRBJ1-1,NA,NA,TGTGCCAGCAGCCCCTCAGGGGTAGGCGGCACTGAAGCTTTCTTT,CASSPSGVGGTEAFF
TRBV4-1,TRBJ2-1,TRBD2,NA,TGCGCCAGCAGCCAAGCCGGGACTAACTCCTACAATGAGCAGTTCTTC,CASSQAGTNSYNEQFF
TRBV7-9,TRBJ2-3,TRBD2,NA,TGTGCCAGCAGCTTATTTGGGGAGGGAAGCACAGATACGCAGTATTTT,CASSLFGEGSTDTQYF
TRBV28,TRBJ2-1,TRBD1,NA,TGTGCCAGCAATCTAGACAGGGGCTCCTACAATGAGCAGTTCTTC,CASNLDRGSYNEQFF
TRBV7-2,TRBJ2-7,NA,once,TGTGCCAGCAGCTTTAGTCGTCGCGAGCAGTACTTC,CASSFSRREQYF
TRBV2,TRBJ1-6,NA,NA,TGTGCCAGCAGGGACAACGTTCGCTCCTATAATTCACCCCTCCACTTT,CASRDNVRSYNSPLHF
TRBV5-4,TRBJ2-2,NA,few,TGTGCCAGCGCCTTTAGGGGCACCGGGGAGCTGTTTTTT,CASAFRGTGELFF
TRBV5-4,TRBJ1-1,NA,few,TGTGCCAGCAGCCGATCTATGAACACTGAAGCTTTCTTT,CASSRSMNTEAFF
TRBV18,TRBJ1-4,NA,NA,TGTGCCAGCTCACCTAAGGCGGATTATGAAAAACTGTTTTTT,CASSPKADYEKLFF
TRBV4-1,TRBJ1-6,NA,NA,TGCGCCAGCAGCCCAGACAGCGGACTTTTCGGTAATTCACCCCTCCACTTT,CASSPDSGLFGNSPLHF
TRBV27,TRBJ1-5,NA,NA,TGTGCCAGCAGATCGCAGGGCGGCAATCAGCCCCAGCATTTT,CASRSQGGNQPQHF
TRBV9,TRBJ1-4,NA,NA,TGTGCCAGCAGCGTATTGGAGGGGTTCGCCGAAAAACTGTTTTTT,CASSVLEGFAEKLFF
TRBV27,TRBJ2-1,TRBD2,NA,TGTGCCAGCGGACTAGCGGGAACCTACAATGAGCAGTTCTTC,CASGLAGTYNEQFF
TRBV25-1,TRBJ1-3,TRBD1,NA,TGTGCCAGCAGGGGGACAGGGGTTGGAAACACCATATATTTT,CASRGTGVGNTIYF
TRBV27,TRBJ2-7,TRBD2,NA,TGTGCCAGCAGTTTAAAACTAGCGGGGGGGAACTACGAGCAGTACTTC,CASSLKLAGGNYEQYF
TRBV7-9,TRBJ2-1,TRBD2,many,TGTGCCAGCAGACTAGCGGGAAAATACAATGAGCAGTTCTTC,CASRLAGKYNEQFF
TRBV11-2,TRBJ1-4,NA,few,TGTGCCAGCAGCTTAGGACAGATTAATGAAAAACTGTTTTTT,CASSLGQINEKLFF
TRBV28,TRBJ2-7,TRBD1,few,TGTGCCAGCACTCATACCGGGACAGGAGCCTACGAGCAGTACTTC,CASTHTGTGAYEQYF
TRBV5-1,TRBJ2-3,TRBD2,NA,TGCGCCAGCAGCCCGGGACTAGCGGCCAACACAGATACGCAGTATTTT,CASSPGLAANTDTQYF
TRBV6-1,TRBJ1-5,NA,NA,TGTGCCAGCAGTGACTTACCACTTTCCGTTCAGCCCCAGCATTTT,CASSDLPLSVQPQHF
TRBV4-1,TRBJ2-7,NA,NA,TGCGCCAGCAGCCAACAGGGGATGAGCTCCTACGAGCAGTACTTC,CASSQQGMSSYEQYF
TRBV15,TRBJ2-7,NA,NA,TGTGCCACCAGCAGAGATCGGGTCGGGGGAGTCTACGAGCAGTACTTC,CATSRDRVGGVYEQYF
TRBV19,TRBJ2-5,TRBD2,NA,TGTGCCAGTAGTATACTAGCGGGAGACCCCCAAGAGACCCAGTACTTC,CASSILAGDPQETQYF
TRBV27,TRBJ2-1,TRBD2,NA,TGTGCCAGCAGTCCCCACCAGGGACCCGGGAGGAATGAGCAGTTCTTC,CASSPHQGPGRNEQFF
TRBV19,TRBJ2-5,TRBD1,NA,TGTGCCAGTAGTGTCAACAGGGGCCAAGAGACCCAGTACTTC,CASSVNRGQETQYF